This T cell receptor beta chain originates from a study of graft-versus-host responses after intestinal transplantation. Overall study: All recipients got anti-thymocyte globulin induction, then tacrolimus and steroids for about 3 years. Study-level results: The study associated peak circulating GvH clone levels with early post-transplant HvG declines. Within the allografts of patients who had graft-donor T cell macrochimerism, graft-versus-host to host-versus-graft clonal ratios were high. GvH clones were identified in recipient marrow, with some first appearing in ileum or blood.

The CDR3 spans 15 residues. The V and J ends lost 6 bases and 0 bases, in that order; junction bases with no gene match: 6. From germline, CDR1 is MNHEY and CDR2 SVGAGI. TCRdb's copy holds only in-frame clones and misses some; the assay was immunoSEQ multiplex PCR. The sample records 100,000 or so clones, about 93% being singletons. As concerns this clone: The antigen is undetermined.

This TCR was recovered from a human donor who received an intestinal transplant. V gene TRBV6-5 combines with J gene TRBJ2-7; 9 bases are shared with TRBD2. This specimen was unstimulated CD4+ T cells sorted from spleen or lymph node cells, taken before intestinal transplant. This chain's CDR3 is CASSWLAGPSYEQYF. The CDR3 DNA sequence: TGTGCCAGCAGCTGGCTAGCGGGACCCTCCTACGAGCAGTACTTC.